This T cell receptor beta chain is from a study of blood T cell repertoires in COVID-19. Per the original methods: From reference gene primer amplification, estimates of nucleated cell counts were derived. TCRdb keeps only in-frame clones here, not all; method: immunoSEQ multiplex PCR. V, J and clone size are those of that table, while D and trimming were read from the DNA. The table shows some 270,000 clones, with approximately 86% occurring only once. The V and J ends lost 10 bases and 5 bases respectively, with 17 bases between them. Germline V gene data show CDR1 as WNHNN and CDR2 as SYGVQD (reference sequence). The CDR3 spans 14 residues.

Sequences were obtained from peripheral blood. The TCR comes from a man aged 35-49 years with active or convalescent COVID-19. The rearrangement joins TRBV10-1 to TRBJ2-2; D gene ambiguous. The DNA for the CDR3 is TGCGCCACCCCTGGAGTTTTGCATACCGGGGAGCTGTTTTTT. Protein product: CATPGVLHTGELFF.